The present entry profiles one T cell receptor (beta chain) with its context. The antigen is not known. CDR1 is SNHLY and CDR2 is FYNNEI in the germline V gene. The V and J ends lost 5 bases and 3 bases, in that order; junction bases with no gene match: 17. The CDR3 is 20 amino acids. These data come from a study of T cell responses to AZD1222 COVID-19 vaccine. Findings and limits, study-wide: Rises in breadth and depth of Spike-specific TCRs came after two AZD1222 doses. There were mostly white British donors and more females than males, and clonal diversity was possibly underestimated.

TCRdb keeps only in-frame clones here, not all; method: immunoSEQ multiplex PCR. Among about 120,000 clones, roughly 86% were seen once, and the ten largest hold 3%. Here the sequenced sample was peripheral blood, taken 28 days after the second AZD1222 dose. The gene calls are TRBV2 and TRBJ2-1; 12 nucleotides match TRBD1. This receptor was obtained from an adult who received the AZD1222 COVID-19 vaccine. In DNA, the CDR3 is TGTGCCAGCAGTAAAGACTCCGGGACAGGGGGCGCAGGTTTCTACAATGAGCAGTTCTTC. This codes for CASSKDSGTGGAGFYNEQFF.